The 27 T cell receptor beta chains presented below share a single source sample, sequenced in a study of HIV-infected patients and healthy controls. Reverse transcription used around 480 ng RNA and constant-region primers for alpha and beta. Each of the alpha and beta chains got its own library through chain-specific third strand synthesis with indices. One entry per CDR3 protein results from TCRdb running MiXCR on the 5' RACE reads. The sample lists approximately 5,700 distinct CDR3 sequences; roughly 25% were seen once. The repertoire came from unfractionated whole blood and reflected all unsorted peripheral T cells. The sequencing used blood, collected before antiretroviral therapy. The receptors here all came from an adult with HIV infection.

The chain recombines TRBV7-9 with TRBJ1-1; a possible D gene is TRBD1 (5 bases). Trimming took off 3 bases at V and 7 bases at J, with 12 bases between the two ends. Looked up from germline, CDR1 is SEHNR and CDR2 is FQNEAQ (reference sequence). The CDR3 runs 13 residues. CDR3 DNA sequence: TGTGCCAGCAGCTTCCAGGGTGGCGGTGAAGCTTTCTTT. This codes for CASSFQGGGEAFF.

The sample holds many counts of this clonotype. The chain is built from TRBV6-2 or TRBV6-3 and TRBJ1-1, with D possibly being TRBD1 (5 bases). This CDR3 contains 13 residues. Looked up from germline, CDR1 is MNHEY and CDR2 is SVGEGT. Trimming took off 6 bases at V and 6 bases at J, with 14 bases between the two ends. The CDR3 spells CASSYGGRAEAFF. In DNA, the CDR3 is TGTGCCAGCAGCTACGGGGGTCGCGCTGAAGCTTTCTTT.

This clonotype was detected many times. The V and J genes are TRBV7-8 and TRBJ2-7; D tentatively fits TRBD1 or TRBD2 (5 bases each). Looked up from germline, CDR1 is SGHVS and CDR2 is FQNEAQ. The germline V and J ends were trimmed by 5 bases and 1 base, with 12 bases remaining between them. The CDR3 is made up of 14 amino acids. The CDR3 DNA follows: TGTGCCAGCAGCCGGGACGAGAGATCCTACGAGCAGTACTTC. Amino acid sequence: CASSRDERSYEQYF.

Concerning this clonotype itself: A read error is possible here, since a much larger clone lies one base away. The chain has TRBV4-1 and TRBJ1-5, with D maybe TRBD1 (6 bases). This CDR3 contains 15 residues. The germline gives CDR1 MGHRA, CDR2 YSYEKL. The CDR3 DNA sequence: TGCGCCAGCAGCCAGGCGATGACAGGTTATCAGCCCAAGCATTTT. Translated: CASSQAMTGYQPKHF.

By share of the sample, this clonotype is medium-sized. The chain joins TRBV10-3 to TRBJ1-6; D possibly corresponds to TRBD1 (5 bases). V was trimmed by 2 bases and J by 4 bases, leaving 9 bases between them. CDR3 size: 15 residues. Germline CDR1 and CDR2: ENHRY and SYGVKD. CDR3 bases: TGTGCCATCAGTGAGGGGGGGATATATAATTCACCCCTCCACTTT. Protein: CAISEGGIYNSPLHF.

This clonotype is medium-sized (0.01 to 0.1%) in the sample. The gene calls are TRBV2 and TRBJ1-4, with TRBD1 identical over 7 bases. The trim removed 6 bases at V and 4 bases at J, leaving 11 bases unmatched. The germline V gene has CDR1 SNHLY and CDR2 FYNNEI. The CDR3 covers 16 residues. The CDR3 DNA reads as TGTGCCAGCAGCTATTCTTACAGGGGATTTAATGAAAAACTGTTTTTT. Amino acids: CASSYSYRGFNEKLFF.

This chain's CDR3 is CASSSRPDTQYF. CDR3 nucleotides: TGCGCCAGCAGCTCCCGACCAGATACGCAGTATTTT. The chain couples TRBV5-1 to TRBJ2-3; D gene unclear. The V gene lost 3 bases and the J gene lost 4 bases, with 6 bases spanning the gap. Germline CDR1 and CDR2: SGHRS and YFSETQ. The CDR3 sequence is 12 residues long. The variable domain in full, with the rest retrieved from reference TRBV5-1 and TRBJ2-3, is KAGVTQTPRYLIKTRGQQVTLSCSPISGHRSVSWYQQTPGQGLQFLFEYFSETQRNKGNFPGRFSGRQFSNSRSEMNVSTLELGDSALYLCASSSRPDTQYFGPGTRLTVL.

This CDR3 is CASSSYQGEAFF. The CDR3 bases are TGTGCCAGTAGTAGCTACCAGGGGGAAGCTTTCTTT. V is TRBV19 and J is TRBJ1-1, with a weak D call TRBD1 (6 bases). V gave up 4 bases and J gave up 8 bases, with 11 bases separating them. There are 12 residues in the CDR3. Germline values: CDR1 LNHDA, CDR2 SQIVND (reference sequence).

This clonotype is large within its sample. The chain uses TRBV24-1 and TRBJ2-1, with D perhaps TRBD1 or TRBD2 (5 bases each). V lost 1 base and J 5 bases, leaving 11 bases between the germline ends. The length of the CDR3 is 15 residues. Germline V lookup: CDR1 KGHDR, CDR2 SFDVKD. The CDR3 bases are TGTGCCACCAGTGATTTAACCGGGGACCACAATGAGCAGTTCTTC. It codes for CATSDLTGDHNEQFF.

The J gene is TRBJ2-7, the V gene TRBV20-1; D call uncertain. Germline values: CDR1 DFQATT, CDR2 SNEGSKA (reference sequence). The CDR3 has 14 residues. V was pared by 2 bases and J by 3 bases, with 14 bases between. In DNA, the CDR3 is TGCAGTGCTAGATTGAAAGGAAGAAGCTACGAGCAGTACTTC. It codes for CSARLKGRSYEQYF.

In this sample, this clonotype is large (0.1 to 1%). The V call is TRBV9, the J call TRBJ1-1; D is unresolved. Germline CDR1 and CDR2: SGDLS and YYNGEE. V lost 4 bases and J 0 bases, leaving 10 bases between the germline ends. The CDR3 runs to 14 residues. The CDR3 nucleotides read TGTGCCAGCAGCCAACGACACCTGAACACTGAAGCTTTCTTT. It yields the protein CASSQRHLNTEAFF.

The chain links TRBV12-3 or TRBV12-4 to TRBJ2-1; tentative D call: TRBD2 (5 bases). The CDR3 is made up of 15 amino acids. The V end lost 5 bases, the J end lost 4 bases, and 15 bases lay between the germline ends. CDR3 bases: TGTGCCAGCAGTGCCCCCCCGGGAAAGTACAATGAGCAGTTCTTC. Amino acid sequence: CASSAPPGKYNEQFF.

Judged by abundance, this clonotype is medium-sized. V usage is TRBV3-1 and J usage is TRBJ2-1; 9 bases line up with TRBD2. V lost 4 bases and J lost 1; bases outside the gene matches: 11. Per germline, CDR1 LGHDT and CDR2 YNNKEL (reference sequence). The CDR3 runs to 18 residues. CDR3 amino acids: CASSPLWRGGQSYNEQFF. For the CDR3, the DNA is TGTGCCAGCAGCCCCCTATGGCGGGGGGGCCAATCCTACAATGAGCAGTTCTTC.

This clonotype is labeled medium-sized. The CDR3, as DNA: TGCGCCAGCAGCCAAGATCTTTACGGGGGGGCCCTCCAAGAGACCCAGTACTTC. Residues: CASSQDLYGGALQETQYF. The chain links TRBV4-3 to TRBJ2-5, with 8 positions matching TRBD2. CDR1 LGHNA and CDR2 YSLEER come from the germline V gene. With 0 bases clipped from V and 1 base from J, the junction kept 10 bases outside the gene matches. The CDR3 contains 18 residues.

This clonotype was recorded once. This may come from a read error, since a much larger clone is one base off. CDR3 in amino acids: CASSQAHRLDTEAFF. As DNA, the CDR3 is TGCGCCAGCAGCCAAGCCCATCGATTAGACACTGAAGCTTTCTTT. The chain joins TRBV4-1 to TRBJ1-1; no reliable D call. The germline CDR1 and CDR2 sequences are MGHRA and YSYEKL. This CDR3 is 15 amino acids long. V lost 1 base and J 3 bases, leaving 12 bases between the germline ends.

On this clonotype: A single base separates this from a much larger clone, so it may be a read error. The rearrangement links TRBV10-1 to TRBJ1-1; D remains unclear. CDR1 and CDR2 from the germline V gene are WNHNN and SYGVQD (reference sequence). The CDR3 runs to 12 residues. V lost 5 bases, J lost 8 bases, and 12 bases lay in between. The CDR3 DNA follows: TGCGCCAGCAGTCCTGGGTGGGAAGAAGCTTTCTTT. This codes for CASSPGWEEAFF.

This clonotype came up many times. This chain joins TRBV12-3 or TRBV12-4 and TRBJ2-4; either TRBD1 or TRBD2 may fit D (5 bases each). V lost 6 bases, J lost 3 bases, and 15 bases lay in between. CDR3 length equals 15 residues. This chain's CDR3 is CASRFRDGNKNIQYF. The CDR3 region has the DNA TGTGCCAGCAGGTTCCGGGACGGCAACAAAAACATTCAGTACTTC.

This clonotype is deemed medium-sized (0.01 to 0.1%). V usage is TRBV2 and J usage is TRBJ2-3; 14 nucleotides match TRBD2. With 4 bases clipped from V and 6 bases from J, the junction kept 9 bases outside the gene matches. The germline CDR1 and CDR2 sequences are SNHLY and FYNNEI. The CDR3 contains 17 residues. This CDR3 reads CASSGLGLAGAGDTQYF. CDR3 coding DNA: TGTGCCAGCAGTGGATTGGGACTAGCGGGGGCGGGCGATACGCAGTATTTT.

This clonotype was detected many times. CDR3 amino acids: CASSTGTTEKLFF. CDR3 in DNA: TGCGCCAGCAGCACCGGGACAACCGAAAAACTGTTTTTT. V and J are TRBV5-1 and TRBJ1-4, with D maybe TRBD1 (6 bases). The CDR3 is 13 amino acids. V was shortened by 4 bases and J by 8 bases, with 12 bases between the two germline ends. From germline, CDR1 is SGHRS and CDR2 YFSETQ.

This clonotype was observed many times. The J gene is TRBJ1-5, the V gene TRBV20-1, with D possibly TRBD1 on 5 matching bases. The germline V gene has CDR1 DFQATT and CDR2 SNEGSKA (reference sequence). This CDR3 comprises 15 residues. V dropped 2 bases and J dropped 0 bases, with 11 bases sitting between them. The CDR3 spells CSARMTVDSNQPQHF. DNA of the CDR3: TGCAGTGCTAGAATGACAGTAGATAGCAATCAGCCCCAGCATTTT.

In nucleotides, the CDR3 is TGCGCCAGCAGCTTGAGAGCGGGAGGTCGGTATACGCAGTATTTT. Residues: CASSLRAGGRYTQYF. The genes are TRBV5-1 and TRBJ2-3; TRBD2 matches at 9 bases. After removal of 1 base from V and 7 bases from J, the junction contained 7 bases not matched to a gene. This CDR3 comprises 15 residues. Germline-derived CDR1 and CDR2 are SGHRS and YFSETQ.

In this sample, this clonotype turned up many times. The J gene is TRBJ2-1, the V gene TRBV11-3; either TRBD1 or TRBD2 may supply D (6 bases each). V was pared by 0 bases and J by 8 bases, with 8 bases between. From germline, CDR1 is SGHNT and CDR2 YENEEA. CDR3 length: 13 amino acids. CDR3 DNA sequence: TGTGCCAGCAGCTTAGAGGGGGGCGATGAGCAGTTCTTC. Amino acids: CASSLEGGDEQFF.

This clonotype qualifies as medium-sized. In DNA, the CDR3 is TGTGCCAGCAGCTTAGGAGACAGGGCGCGCTCAGCTAACTATGGCTACACCTTC. Translated, it gives CASSLGDRARSANYGYTF. The chain employs TRBV11-2 and TRBJ1-2; TRBD1 agrees at 7 bases. The CDR3 has 18 residues. Per the germline V gene, CDR1 is SGHAT and CDR2 is FQNNGV. The J segment lost 0 bases and the V segment lost 1 base, leaving 11 bases of the junction unmatched.

This clonotype was seen repeatedly, ten times or more. The V call is TRBV10-2, the J call TRBJ2-7; D remains unclear. CDR1 and CDR2 from the germline V gene are WSHSY and SAAADI. V lost 6 bases and J 0 bases, leaving 9 bases between the germline ends. The CDR3 has 13 amino acids. CDR3 loop: CASSAAASYEQYF. The CDR3 nucleotides are TGCGCCAGCAGCGCAGCCGCCTCCTACGAGCAGTACTTC.

The V and J genes are TRBV6-5 and TRBJ2-7; D might be TRBD2 (6 bases). Between the trimmed V and J ends, which lost 5 bases and 0 bases, there was a span of 23 bases. The CDR3 length is 18 residues. The germline V gene has CDR1 MNHEY and CDR2 SVGAGI. Written as DNA, the CDR3 is TGTGCCAGCAGTCCGCCACAGGTCGCGGGATTTAGCTCCTACGAGCAGTACTTC. Translation: CASSPPQVAGFSSYEQYF.

This clonotype is large. The CDR3 nucleotides are TGTGCCAGCAGTTTAGGGATACAGGGCCTGAACACTGAAGCTTTCTTT. Its protein is CASSLGIQGLNTEAFF. The chain employs TRBV28 and TRBJ1-1; D may be TRBD1 (6 bases). V dropped 2 bases and J dropped 0 bases, with 13 bases sitting between them. The CDR3 runs 16 residues. Germline loops: CDR1 MDHEN, CDR2 SYDVKM.

CDR3 nucleotides: TGCAGCGTGGTGGGGCTAGCGGGGTCAAATGAGCAGTTCTTC. It translates to CSVVGLAGSNEQFF. This chain joins TRBV29-1 and TRBJ2-1; TRBD2 agrees at 9 bases. Germline V CDR1 and CDR2: SQVTM, ANQGSEA. Trimming cost V 6 bases and J 7 bases; bases outside gene matches: 10. The CDR3 consists of 14 residues.